Ten or more counts support the clone carrying this T cell receptor beta chain. CDR3 length equals 14 residues. The germline V gene encodes CDR1 SEHNR and CDR2 FQNEAQ (reference sequence). V lost 1 base to trimming and J lost 10 bases; unmatched junction nucleotides: 5. The source material, RNA transcripts, was used to amplify TCR beta CDR3 regions. A set of HTBI primers served as the primers for a first-round RT-PCR of the TCR CDR3. In TCRdb, the multiplex PCR reads were re-called with MiXCR into one record per CDR3 protein. The repertoire includes 250,000 to 350,000 distinct CDR3 sequences, 15% to 20% of them detected once, and roughly 50% sits in the top ten. This entry is derived from a study of T cells in Graves' hyperthyroidism and ophthalmopathy. About the research overall: Staff took peripheral blood when the initial diagnosis was made, before any treatment began.

Sequenced material: blood. The V and J genes are TRBV7-9 and TRBJ2-1, with TRBD2 identical over 9 bases. The clonotype originates from a woman aged 55-69 years with Graves' ophthalmopathy. CDR3 sequence reads: CASSLGLAGREQFF. The CDR3 bases are TGTGCCAGCAGCTTAGGGCTAGCGGGAAGAGAGCAGTTCTTC.